Reported below is one T cell receptor beta chain. Its antigen is undetermined. After removal of 5 bases from V and 4 bases from J, the junction contained 7 bases not matched to a gene. Germline CDR1 MNHEY, CDR2 SMNVEV (reference sequence). This CDR3 region has 14 residues. These data belong to a study of Graves' ophthalmopathy and Graves' hyperthyroidism. Points from the study as a whole: Classification of ophthalmopathy versus stable hyperthyroidism by a 13-signature model yielded 85% to 90% sensitivity and around 81% specificity.

Symptoms, serum thyroxine and TRAb, thyroid ultrasound, and orbital computed tomography formed the diagnostic basis. The authors amplified TCR beta CDR3 regions from RNA transcripts. After a first-round RT-PCR with HTBI primers, a second-round multiplex PCR was run. Using its own MiXCR run on the multiplex PCR reads, TCRdb lists one record per CDR3 protein. The table has more than 1,000,000 distinct CDR3 sequences, 36% seen once. Sequencing input: peripheral blood or thyroid tissue (not recorded which). The origin of this receptor is an adult man with Graves' hyperthyroidism. This sequence joins TRBV27 and TRBJ1-2, with TRBD1 matching over 7 bases. The CDR3 sequence is CASSGTAVGYGYTF. The CDR3 coding sequence is TGTGCCAGCAGTGGGACAGCTGTAGGCTATGGCTACACCTTC.